This record looks at one TCR beta chain sequence and its context. Its antigen is undetermined. This entry is derived from a study of shared clonotypes between healthy human individuals. The study, taken as a whole, reports: Around 5% of naive CD4 clonotypes were common to a handful of donors. Incompleteness in sorted-subset sequencing, despite large depth, was shown by rarefaction.

Nashville, Tennessee was home to all donors, each a Caucasian adult. The V segment lost 4 bases and the J segment 4 bases; nucleotides outside the gene matches: 6. The V gene's germline CDR1 is SNHLY and CDR2 FYNNEI. The CDR3 contains 15 residues. At a deep level, the assay was run. Using immunoSEQ multiplex PCR, the repertoire was profiled, and TCRdb retains in-frame clones only, with some absent. Among some 2 million clones, 95% were seen once, and the ten largest hold under 0.15%. Sequencing was done on a sample of naive CD4+ T cells sorted from blood. The subset: CD45RA+ positively selected. This chain links TRBV2 with TRBJ1-2; 10 bases agree with TRBD1. The receptor was isolated from a young man in good health. The CDR3 DNA reads as TGTGCCAGCAGTGGGGAGACAGGGGGCCTCTATGGCTACACCTTC. Translating it yields CASSGETGGLYGYTF.